These 12 T cell receptor beta chains share one sample of origin, sequenced in a study of T cell responses to AZD1222 COVID-19 vaccine. Generated by immunoSEQ multiplex PCR, the TCRdb table keeps only in-frame clones and is missing some. The sample lists about 150,000 clones, over 75% occurring once. The source material was peripheral blood, sampled on day 0 of AZD1222 vaccination. These receptors were collected from an adult in good health.

This chain connects TRBV9 to TRBJ1-4; TRBD1 is a possible D gene (5 bases). The CDR3 sequence is 15 residues long. Germline V gives CDR1 SGDLS, CDR2 YYNGEE. The germline V and J ends were trimmed by 4 bases and 3 bases, with 13 bases remaining between them. The CDR3 DNA follows: TGTGCCAGCAGCTCCTGGGGCGGGCCTAATGAAAAACTGTTTTTT. Amino acids: CASSSWGGPNEKLFF.

The CDR3 DNA reads TGTGCCATCACCGATGGGGGGACGGGTGGGGACGAGCAGTACTTC. Encoded protein: CAITDGGTGGDEQYF. The chain combines TRBV10-3 with TRBJ2-7; D possibly corresponds to TRBD2 (6 bases). CDR3 size: 15 residues. Germline V gene lookup returns CDR1 ENHRY and CDR2 SYGVKD. Trimming took off 7 bases at V and 5 bases at J, with 21 bases between the two ends.

In its sample, this clone was seen once. The chain has TRBV6-1 and TRBJ2-1, with 7 bases identical to TRBD2. Germline V gives CDR1 MNHNS, CDR2 SASEGT. This CDR3 has 15 amino acids. With 3 bases clipped from V and 8 bases from J, the junction kept 10 bases outside the gene matches. The chain's CDR3 is CASSDGGRDGDEQFF. CDR3 coding DNA: TGTGCCAGCAGTGACGGCGGGAGAGATGGAGATGAGCAGTTCTTC.

The chain links TRBV4-1 to TRBJ2-1; maybe TRBD2 (5 bases). CDR1 is MGHRA, CDR2 YSYEKL, per germline. The V gene lost 0 bases and the J gene lost 9 bases, with 12 bases spanning the gap. This CDR3 region has 14 residues. The CDR3 loop reads CASSQDGSPSEQFF. For the CDR3, the DNA is TGCGCCAGCAGCCAAGATGGGAGCCCAAGTGAGCAGTTCTTC.

The chain combines TRBV10-3 with TRBJ1-4; the D gene is possibly TRBD1 (5 bases). Germline assignment: CDR1 ENHRY and CDR2 SYGVKD. This CDR3 is built from 16 residues. Trimming removed 1 base from V and 2 bases from J, with 11 bases in between. This chain's CDR3 is CAISEFGGPTNEKLFF. The CDR3 DNA reads as TGTGCCATCAGTGAGTTCGGGGGACCCACTAATGAAAAACTGTTTTTT.

The sample holds a few counts of this clone. The V gene is TRBV9, the J gene TRBJ2-2; either TRBD1 or TRBD2 may fit D (5 bases each). This CDR3 spans 13 amino acids. V was clipped by 4 bases and J by 4 bases, with 8 bases between them. CDR1 SGDLS and CDR2 YYNGEE come from the germline V gene. Written as DNA, the CDR3 is TGTGCCAGCAGCTGGGGGACCACCGGGGAGCTGTTTTTT. Translating it yields CASSWGTTGELFF.

The V gene is TRBV6-5, the J gene TRBJ1-3; D might be TRBD1 (6 bases). Between the trimmed V and J ends, which lost 6 bases and 4 bases, there was a span of 10 bases. This CDR3 has 13 amino acids. Germline V CDR1 and CDR2: MNHEY, SVGAGI. CDR3 residues: CASSRGQGNTIYF. DNA of the CDR3: TGTGCCAGCAGCCGAGGACAGGGAAACACCATATATTTT.

The CDR3 reads CASSAHQGVLEKLFF. The CDR3 DNA sequence: TGTGCCAGCAGTGCCCACCAAGGGGTTCTTGAAAAACTGTTTTTT. The rearrangement uses TRBV2 and TRBJ1-4; tentatively, D is TRBD1 (5 bases). The CDR3 is 15 residues long. V was clipped by 4 bases and J by 7 bases, with 16 bases between them. Looked up from germline, CDR1 is SNHLY and CDR2 is FYNNEI. Combining the CDR3 with reference TRBV2 and TRBJ1-4 gives the whole variable domain EPEVTQTPSHQVTQMGQEVILRCVPISNHLYFYWYRQILGQKVEFLVSFYNNEISEKSEIFDDQFSVERPDGSNFTLKIRSTKLEDSAMYFCASSAHQGVLEKLFFGSGTQLSVL.

The chain combines TRBV12-3 or TRBV12-4 with TRBJ1-3; D unresolved. V dropped 7 bases and J dropped 2 bases, with 9 bases sitting between them. CDR3 length: 13 residues. CDR3 in DNA: TGTGCCAGCACCCTTAGACCTGGAAACACCATATATTTT. This codes for CASTLRPGNTIYF.

This sequence joins TRBV30 and TRBJ1-5; D may be TRBD1 (5 bases). There are 17 residues in the CDR3. Germline CDR1 GTSNPN, CDR2 SVGIG (reference sequence). Trimming pared 0 bases from V and 1 base from J, leaving 16 bases between. For the CDR3, the DNA is TGTGCCTGGAGTGTGGGGGTCGTACGATCAAGCAATCAGCCCCAGCATTTT. This gives the protein CAWSVGVVRSSNQPQHF. Supplemented by reference TRBV30 and TRBJ1-5, the full variable domain reads SQTIHQWPATLVQPVGSPLSLECTVEGTSNPNLYWYRQAAGRGLQLLFYSVGIGQISSEVPQNLSASRPQDRQFILSSKKLLLSDSGFYLCAWSVGVVRSSNQPQHFGDGTRLSIL.

The V and J genes are TRBV4-2 and TRBJ2-7; D is ambiguous. Germline loops: CDR1 LGHNA, CDR2 YNFKEQ. V shed 2 bases and J shed 3 bases, with 11 bases lying between them. The CDR3 consists of 14 residues. CDR3 protein: CASSQYVGFYEQYF. DNA of the CDR3: TGTGCCAGCAGCCAATATGTAGGGTTCTACGAGCAGTACTTC.

V gene TRBV18 combines with J gene TRBJ1-3; D may be TRBD1 (5 bases). Germline V gene sequence: CDR1 KGHSH, CDR2 LQKENI. The V gene lost 0 bases and the J gene lost 0 bases, with 9 bases spanning the gap. The CDR3 has 16 residues. CDR3 in amino acids: CASSPPQGYSGNTIYF. As DNA, the CDR3 is TGTGCCAGCTCACCACCGCAGGGATACTCTGGAAACACCATATATTTT.